Presented here are 30 T cell receptor beta chains from one specimen sequenced in a study of T cells in Graves' hyperthyroidism and ophthalmopathy (dated by TCRdb to 2018 to 2020). The library came from multiplex PCR. The sequencer listed for this sample is Illumina HiSeq 2000. Amplification of TCR beta CDR3 regions was carried out from RNA transcripts. The first round of RT-PCR for the TCR CDR3 was performed with the HTBI primer set and the Qiagen OneStep RT-PCR kit. The public reads were reanalyzed by TCRdb: fastp trimming at Q25, MiXCR alignment, in-frame beta chains only. Rows are combined by CDR3 protein, so each entry shows the most common genes and DNA. The sample table holds more than 300,000 distinct CDR3 sequences, of which roughly 17% were seen once. The ten largest clones capture more than 30% of the sample. Sequencing used blood. The receptors stem from a young woman with Graves' hyperthyroidism that later progressed to Graves' ophthalmopathy.

This clonotype was counted ten times or more. This rearrangement joins TRBV20-1 to TRBJ2-3, with D possibly TRBD2 on 5 matching bases. Germline-derived CDR1 and CDR2 are DFQATT and SNEGSKA (reference sequence). The CDR3 is made up of 15 amino acids. Trimming took off 6 bases at V and 0 bases at J, with 16 bases between the two ends. In nucleotides, the CDR3 is TGCAGTGCCTCCGAAGCGCGGGCTAGCACAGATACGCAGTATTTT. Protein sequence: CSASEARASTDTQYF.

This clonotype was observed at least ten times. The rearrangement uses TRBV5-1 and TRBJ2-7, with a weak D call TRBD2 (6 bases). Germline V lookup: CDR1 SGHRS, CDR2 YFSETQ. The CDR3 loop spans 16 amino acids. V gave up 0 bases and J gave up 6 bases, with 19 bases separating them. Here the CDR3 reads CASSLAARSRGFEQYF. CDR3 DNA sequence: TGCGCCAGCAGCTTGGCCGCGCGGAGTCGGGGGTTCGAGCAGTACTTC.

The table lists this clonotype with many counts. The V gene is TRBV20-1, the J gene TRBJ2-5; 8 bases fit TRBD1. The CDR3 is made up of 15 amino acids. Trimming removed 0 bases from V and 4 bases from J; junction bases left unmatched: 7. Germline loops: CDR1 DFQATT, CDR2 SNEGSKA (reference sequence). DNA for the CDR3: TGCAGTGCTAGAGACCCGACAGGGGAGAGAGAGACCCAGTACTTC. It codes for CSARDPTGERETQYF.

The gene calls are TRBV6-1 and TRBJ2-5; D not resolved. V lost 7 bases and J 5 bases, leaving 11 bases between the germline ends. The CDR3 loop spans 12 amino acids. Germline-derived CDR1 and CDR2 are MNHNS and SASEGT. The CDR3 DNA reads as TGTGCCAGCACCCTAGGCCCCGAGACCCAGTACTTC. Amino acids: CASTLGPETQYF.

The sample holds many counts of this clonotype. CDR3 bases: TGTGCCAGCAGTGAAGGTCGGGGGGGCGACACCGGGGAGCTGTTTTTT. It translates to CASSEGRGGDTGELFF. The chain links TRBV6-1 to TRBJ2-2; 8 nucleotides agree with TRBD2. V dropped 1 base and J dropped 3; count of bases not matched to a gene: 4. CDR1 is MNHNS and CDR2 is SASEGT in the germline V gene. The CDR3 has 16 amino acids.

V and J are TRBV28 and TRBJ2-7; 7 bases align to TRBD2. Germline V gene sequence: CDR1 MDHEN, CDR2 SYDVKM. The V gene end was trimmed by 3 bases and the J gene end by 0 bases; junction bases not matched to a gene: 5. The CDR3 has 15 amino acids. The CDR3 sequence: CASSLLTSRSYEQYF. The CDR3 coding sequence is TGTGCCAGCAGTTTGTTGACTAGCCGCTCCTACGAGCAGTACTTC.

Comments on this clonotype: At one boundary the junction diverges from the germline segment, which might be a read error. The chain couples TRBV15 to TRBJ2-6, with 9 bases identical to TRBD1. Germline V lookup: CDR1 LNHNV, CDR2 YYDKDF (reference sequence). The CDR3 totals 18 residues. This CDR3 is CATSGGDRAISGANDLTF. The CDR3 DNA reads TGTGCCACCAGCGGGGGGGACAGGGCAATCTCTGGGGCCAACGACCTGACTTTC.

The chain combines TRBV5-1 with TRBJ2-1; tentatively, D is TRBD1 or TRBD2 (5 bases each). This CDR3 region has 15 residues. The ends were cut back, 5 bases at V and 2 bases at J, with 14 bases in the middle. Germline V lookup: CDR1 SGHRS, CDR2 YFSETQ. The CDR3 DNA follows: TGCGCCAGCAGTGGGTTTGGGGGTCCCTACAATGAGCAGTTCTTC. It specifies CASSGFGGPYNEQFF.

Ten or more counts support this clonotype. V is TRBV2 and J is TRBJ2-5, with 9 nucleotides matching TRBD2. V shed 6 bases, J shed 5 bases, and the junction held 10 bases outside the gene matches. The CDR3 runs 15 residues. Germline V CDR1 and CDR2: SNHLY, FYNNEI. For the CDR3, the DNA is TGTGCCAGCAGGTTCGAAGCGGGGGGCTCGGAGACCCAGTACTTC. It codes for CASRFEAGGSETQYF. Full variable domain (rest looked up from reference TRBV2 and TRBJ2-5): EPEVTQTPSHQVTQMGQEVILRCVPISNHLYFYWYRQILGQKVEFLVSFYNNEISEKSEIFDDQFSVERPDGSNFTLKIRSTKLEDSAMYFCASRFEAGGSETQYFGPGTRLLVL.

This clonotype was counted many times. The V and J genes are TRBV6-1 and TRBJ1-1, with D possibly matching TRBD1 (5 bases). The CDR3 spans 13 residues. Germline V gene data show CDR1 as MNHNS and CDR2 as SASEGT. Deletions cut 0 bases from V and 10 bases from J, with 12 bases between. The DNA for the CDR3 is TGTGCCAGCAGTGAAGCCTACCGAACAGGAGCTTTCTTT. Encoded protein: CASSEAYRTGAFF.

This clonotype was observed a single time. The V and J genes are TRBV6-2 or TRBV6-3 and TRBJ2-1; TRBD1 aligns across 9 bases. Germline assignment: CDR1 MNHEY and CDR2 SVGEGT. The J segment lost 7 bases and the V segment lost 5 bases, leaving 9 bases of the junction unmatched. This CDR3 comprises 15 residues. The CDR3 loop reads CASSGGTGRGNEQFF. The CDR3 DNA sequence: TGTGCCAGCAGTGGGGGGACAGGGAGGGGGAATGAGCAGTTCTTC.

Only a few counts were recorded for this clonotype. The genes are TRBV28 and TRBJ1-3; 9 bases align to TRBD1. V gave up 4 bases and J gave up 2 bases; unmatched junction bases: 3. The CDR3 has 15 amino acids. Germline lookup yields CDR1 MDHEN and CDR2 SYDVKM. The CDR3 DNA is TGTGCCAGCAGTTACCGGGACAGGGCTGGAAACACCATATATTTT. Protein: CASSYRDRAGNTIYF.

The table lists this clonotype with many counts. The V and J genes are TRBV2 and TRBJ2-7; 7 nucleotides agree with TRBD1. After removal of 4 bases from V and 7 bases from J, the junction contained 1 base not matched to a gene. In germline, CDR1 is SNHLY, CDR2 FYNNEI. The CDR3 is 11 residues long. CDR3 protein: CASSVQGEQYF. The CDR3 DNA reads as TGTGCCAGCAGTGTACAGGGGGAGCAGTACTTC.

This clonotype showed up many times. The chain is built from TRBV6-1 and TRBJ2-5, with no clear D. V was cut by 3 bases and J by 4 bases, with 18 bases left in between. Germline V gene data show CDR1 as MNHNS and CDR2 as SASEGT. This CDR3 is built from 16 residues. For the CDR3, the DNA is TGTGCCAGCAGTGATATATTTGATCCAAAAGGAGAGACCCAGTACTTC. The encoded protein is CASSDIFDPKGETQYF.

This clonotype has a handful of counts. The chain is built from TRBV7-9 and TRBJ2-3; perhaps TRBD2 as D (7 bases). Trimming cost V 0 bases and J 2 bases, with 12 bases left between them. This CDR3 comprises 16 residues. In germline, CDR1 is SEHNR, CDR2 FQNEAQ (reference sequence). The CDR3 sequence is CASSLASGGYTDTQYF. The DNA of the CDR3 is TGTGCCAGCAGCTTAGCTTCGGGGGGCTACACAGATACGCAGTATTTT.

The CDR3 is CASSWGRGLGYGYTF. The CDR3 DNA sequence: TGTGCCAGCAGTTGGGGCAGGGGGCTCGGCTATGGCTACACCTTC. J is TRBJ1-2 and V is TRBV28; TRBD1 matches at 8 bases. The V segment lost 4 bases and the J segment 4 bases; nucleotides outside the gene matches: 8. This CDR3 is 15 amino acids long. Looked up from germline, CDR1 is MDHEN and CDR2 is SYDVKM.

This clonotype was detected many times. The rearrangement uses TRBV29-1 and TRBJ1-2; perhaps TRBD1 as D (6 bases). V was trimmed by 0 bases and J by 8 bases, leaving 10 bases between them. Germline V CDR1 and CDR2: SQVTM, ANQGSEA. The CDR3 extends over 12 amino acids. As DNA, the CDR3 is TGCAGCGTTGAAGAAGGGGGTTACGGCTACACCTTC. Residues: CSVEEGGYGYTF.

This clonotype was counted at least ten times. This chain's CDR3 is CSTTTSGGLADTQYF. The CDR3 DNA reads TGCAGCACCACCACTAGCGGGGGGCTTGCAGATACGCAGTATTTT. The chain uses TRBV29-1 and TRBJ2-3, with 12 bases identical to TRBD2. Germline trimming cut 8 bases from V and 4 bases from J; bases unmatched to any gene: 10. This CDR3 is built from 15 residues. Germline V lookup: CDR1 SQVTM, CDR2 ANQGSEA.

In this sample, this clonotype turned up many times. This chain uses TRBV29-1 with TRBJ1-1; 7 nucleotides match TRBD1. Trimming cost V 7 bases and J 5 bases; bases outside gene matches: 7. The length of the CDR3 is 12 residues. Germline V gene sequence: CDR1 SQVTM, CDR2 ANQGSEA. As DNA, the CDR3 is TGCAGCGGATACAGGGGTGGTACTGAAGCTTTCTTT. Translating gives CSGYRGGTEAFF.

Ten or more counts support this clonotype. The rearrangement uses TRBV27 and TRBJ1-6; a possible D gene is TRBD1 (5 bases). The CDR3 is made up of 15 amino acids. Germline CDR1 reads MNHEY; CDR2 reads SMNVEV (reference sequence). V lost 1 base and J lost 9, with 13 bases in between. The CDR3 DNA reads TGTGCCAGCAGTTTATATGGGGGTGGGATTTCACCCCTCCACTTT. Protein: CASSLYGGGISPLHF.

As to this clonotype: A much larger clone is a single base away; this may be a read error. The chain joins TRBV20-1 to TRBJ2-3, with 11 bases matching TRBD2. The germline gives CDR1 DFQATT, CDR2 SNEGSKA (reference sequence). The CDR3 has 15 residues. Here the CDR3 DNA reads TGCAGTGCTAGTCTCCTAGCGGGAGGAGCAGATGCGCAGTATTTT. As protein: CSASLLAGGADAQYF.

This clonotype occurred a few times. V and J are TRBV9 and TRBJ2-1; the D is unclear. CDR3 length: 13 amino acids. V lost 2 bases and J 4 bases, leaving 7 bases between the germline ends. CDR1 and CDR2 from the germline V gene are SGDLS and YYNGEE. The CDR3 is CASSVYTYNEQFF. Written as DNA, the CDR3 is TGTGCCAGCAGCGTGTACACTTACAATGAGCAGTTCTTC. Looking up the rest from reference TRBV9 and TRBJ2-1 gives the full variable domain: DSGVTQTPKHLITATGQRVTLRCSPRSGDLSVYWYQQSLDQGLQFLIQYYNGEERAKGNILERFSAQQFPDLHSELNLSSLELGDSALYFCASSVYTYNEQFFGPGTRLTVL.

This clonotype was seen ten or more times. This rearrangement joins TRBV5-1 to TRBJ2-7, with no clear D. V was trimmed by 0 bases and J by 1 base, leaving 8 bases between them. The CDR3 sequence is 14 residues long. From germline, CDR1 is SGHRS and CDR2 YFSETQ. For the CDR3, the DNA is TGCGCCAGCAGCTTGGGCGGCAGATCCTACGAGCAGTACTTC. This codes for CASSLGGRSYEQYF.

This clonotype was picked up many times. This chain uses TRBV27 with TRBJ2-7; D remains unclear. Germline V gene data show CDR1 as MNHEY and CDR2 as SMNVEV (reference sequence). The germline V and J ends were trimmed by 6 bases and 3 bases, with 9 bases remaining between them. The CDR3 contains 12 residues. The CDR3 DNA reads TGTGCCAGCAGCCCCGGCGGCTACGAGCAGTACTTC. Translating gives CASSPGGYEQYF.

The chain recombines TRBV9 with TRBJ2-1; 10 bases align to TRBD2. V gave up 4 bases and J gave up 4 bases; unmatched junction bases: 11. The length of the CDR3 is 17 residues. In germline, CDR1 is SGDLS, CDR2 YYNGEE. This CDR3 reads CASSPPTGTSDYNEQFF. In DNA, the CDR3 is TGTGCCAGCAGCCCTCCAACCGGGACTAGCGATTACAATGAGCAGTTCTTC.

In this sample, this clonotype turned up many times. V is TRBV11-2 and J is TRBJ1-1; unclear D gene. The CDR3 totals 18 residues. Germline-derived CDR1 and CDR2 are SGHAT and FQNNGV. V shed 5 bases and J shed 5 bases, with 27 bases lying between them. CDR3 loop: CASSAPAPREPSFTEAFF. The CDR3 bases are TGTGCCAGCAGCGCACCCGCTCCCCGAGAGCCTTCCTTTACTGAAGCTTTCTTT.

In the case of this clonotype: A much larger clonotype is one base distant, so this may be a read error. The V and J genes are TRBV27 and TRBJ2-1; D unclear. V was clipped by 3 bases and J by 6 bases, with 15 bases between them. Germline CDR1 and CDR2: MNHEY and SMNVEV (reference sequence). The CDR3 loop spans 15 amino acids. CDR3 sequence (DNA): TGTGCCAGCAGTTTGGGTCAGGTGGATTGCAATGAGCAGTTCTTC. Translation: CASSLGQVDCNEQFF.

On this clonotype itself: A read error is possible here, since a much larger clone lies one base away. The V call is TRBV7-9, the J call TRBJ2-7; 10 bases align to TRBD2. The germline V gene encodes CDR1 SEHNR and CDR2 FQNEAQ (reference sequence). This CDR3 comprises 14 residues. V gave up 4 bases and J gave up 7 bases; unmatched junction bases: 7. This chain's CDR3 is CASSSLAGWPEQYF. The DNA of the CDR3 is TGTGCCAGCAGCTCACTAGCGGGATGGCCGGAGCAGTACTTC. Based on the CDR3 plus reference TRBV7-9 and TRBJ2-7, the full variable domain is DTGVSQNPRHKITKRGQNVTFRCDPISEHNRLYWYRQTLGQGPEFLTYFQNEAQLEKSRLLSDRFSAERPKGSFSTLEIQRTEQGDSAMYLCASSSLAGWPEQYFGPGTRLTVT.

This clonotype was recorded at least ten times. CDR3 region: CSARDEGRRLSTYGYTF. The CDR3 coding sequence is TGCAGTGCTAGAGACGAAGGCCGAAGGCTCTCCACCTATGGCTACACCTTC. The chain employs TRBV20-1 and TRBJ1-2; D is undetermined. Germline CDR1 DFQATT, CDR2 SNEGSKA (reference sequence). CDR3 size: 17 residues. Trimming removed 0 bases at V and 4 bases at J, with 21 bases between.

There are many counts of this clonotype. The chain is built from TRBV5-8 and TRBJ1-5; D might be TRBD1 (6 bases). Per germline, CDR1 SGHTS and CDR2 YDEGEE. V shed 2 bases and J shed 7 bases, with 13 bases lying between them. The CDR3 loop spans 14 amino acids. The CDR3 bases are TGTGCCAGCAGCTTCTACAGGGTCGGGCAGCCCCAGCATTTT. This gives the protein CASSFYRVGQPQHF.